One T cell receptor beta chain is described in this entry. The sample comes from a study of cytomegalovirus exposure and HLA in healthy donors. CDR3 size: 15 residues. Germline V CDR1 and CDR2: SGHRS, YFSETQ. The V and J ends lost 4 bases and 4 bases, in that order; junction bases with no gene match: 9. 13 Jbeta primers and 60 Vbeta primers were used for the PCR. The repertoire was sequenced with immunoSEQ multiplex PCR; TCRdb's copy has only in-frame clones and lacks some. The sample includes 90,000 to 120,000 clones, approximately 76% seen only once; the top ten take 2% to 3%. The TCR comes from a man aged 18 to 30 in good health and CMV-seronegative. The chain couples TRBV5-1 to TRBJ2-7; TRBD2 matches at 9 bases. Sequenced: PBMCs. The CDR3 region has the DNA TGCGCCAGCAGCCTAGAGCGGGGGGTATCATACGAGCAGTACTTC. It is translated as CASSLERGVSYEQYF. The variable domain in full, completed from reference TRBV5-1 and TRBJ2-7, reads KAGVTQTPRYLIKTRGQQVTLSCSPISGHRSVSWYQQTPGQGLQFLFEYFSETQRNKGNFPGRFSGRQFSNSRSEMNVSTLELGDSALYLCASSLERGVSYEQYFGPGTRLTVT.